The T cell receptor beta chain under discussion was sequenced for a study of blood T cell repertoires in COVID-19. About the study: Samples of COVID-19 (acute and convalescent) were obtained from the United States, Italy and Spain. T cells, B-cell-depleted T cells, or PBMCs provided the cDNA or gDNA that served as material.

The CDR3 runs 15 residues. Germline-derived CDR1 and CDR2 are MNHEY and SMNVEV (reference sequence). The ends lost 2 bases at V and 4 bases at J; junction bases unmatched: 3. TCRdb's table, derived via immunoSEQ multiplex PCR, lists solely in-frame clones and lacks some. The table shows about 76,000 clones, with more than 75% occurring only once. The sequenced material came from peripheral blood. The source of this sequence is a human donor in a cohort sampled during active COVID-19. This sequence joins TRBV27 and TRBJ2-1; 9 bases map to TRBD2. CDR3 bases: TGTGCCAGCAGTTTAGGCACTAGCGGGTACAATGAGCAGTTCTTC. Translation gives CASSLGTSGYNEQFF.